This T cell receptor beta chain was sequenced for a study of blood T cell repertoires in COVID-19. The table came from immunoSEQ multiplex PCR; TCRdb's copy has only in-frame clones and leaves some out. The sample contains fewer than 250,000 clones, approximately 86% of which appear only once. The CDR3 covers 16 residues. V lost 4 bases to trimming and J lost 2 bases; unmatched junction nucleotides: 7. CDR1 and CDR2 (germline): LGHDT, YNNKEL (reference sequence). This chain uses TRBV3-1 (or the pseudogene TRBV3-2) with TRBJ2-3; 9 bases line up with TRBD2. Sample: peripheral blood. The sequence was obtained from a man between 60 and 70 years old with acute or convalescent COVID-19. CDR3 nucleotide sequence: TGTGCCAGCAGCCCGAGAGGCGGGGGGGCCACAGATACGCAGTATTTT. Translation gives CASSPRGGGATDTQYF.